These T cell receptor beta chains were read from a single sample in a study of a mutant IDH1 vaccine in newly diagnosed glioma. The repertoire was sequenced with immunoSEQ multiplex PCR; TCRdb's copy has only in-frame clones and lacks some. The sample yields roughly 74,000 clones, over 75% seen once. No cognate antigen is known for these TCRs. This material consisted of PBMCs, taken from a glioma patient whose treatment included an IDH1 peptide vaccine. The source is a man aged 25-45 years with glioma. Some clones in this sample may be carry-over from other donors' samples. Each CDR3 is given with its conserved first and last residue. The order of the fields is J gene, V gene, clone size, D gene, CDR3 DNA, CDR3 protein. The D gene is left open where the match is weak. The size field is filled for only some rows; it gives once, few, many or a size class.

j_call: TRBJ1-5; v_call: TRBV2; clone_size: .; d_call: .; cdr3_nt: TGTGCCAGCAGTGGTTGGGACGTTCAGCCCCAGCATTTT; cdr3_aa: CASSGWDVQPQHF
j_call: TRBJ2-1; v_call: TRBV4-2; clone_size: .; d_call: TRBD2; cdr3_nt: TGTGCCAGCAGCCCTGTGACTAGCGGGAGGGATGAGCAGTTCTTC; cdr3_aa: CASSPVTSGRDEQFF
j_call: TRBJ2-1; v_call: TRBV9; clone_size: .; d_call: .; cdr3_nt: TGTGCCAGCAGCGTAGGGGCCCTCCGGGAGAGTCTCTACAATGAGCAGTTCTTC; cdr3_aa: CASSVGALRESLYNEQFF
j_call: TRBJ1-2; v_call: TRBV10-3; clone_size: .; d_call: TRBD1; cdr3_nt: TGTGCCATCAGACCGGGACAGGACAGGATTGGCTACACCTTC; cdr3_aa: CAIRPGQDRIGYTF
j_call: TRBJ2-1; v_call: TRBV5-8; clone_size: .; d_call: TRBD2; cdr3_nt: TGTGCCAGCAGCCCCTGGCCGCGGGGGAATGAGCAGTTCTTC; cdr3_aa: CASSPWPRGNEQFF
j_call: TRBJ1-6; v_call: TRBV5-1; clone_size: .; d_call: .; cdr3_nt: TGCGCCAGCAGTATGGGAGATTTGTCCCCCTATAATTCACCCCTCCACTTT; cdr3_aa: CASSMGDLSPYNSPLHF
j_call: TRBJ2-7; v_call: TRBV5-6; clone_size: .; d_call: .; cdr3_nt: TGTGCCAGCAGCTTACCAGGGACATACTACGAGCAGTACTTC; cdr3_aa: CASSLPGTYYEQYF
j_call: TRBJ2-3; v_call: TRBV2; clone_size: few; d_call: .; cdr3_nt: TGTGCCAGCAGTGTCTCGGGGCGCCCCACAGATACGCAGTATTTT; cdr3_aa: CASSVSGRPTDTQYF
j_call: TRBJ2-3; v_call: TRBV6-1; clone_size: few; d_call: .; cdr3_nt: TGTGCCAGCAGTGAAGTCCCGGGACATATCACAGATACGCAGTATTTT; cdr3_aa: CASSEVPGHITDTQYF
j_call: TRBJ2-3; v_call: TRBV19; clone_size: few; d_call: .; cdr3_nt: TGTGCCAGTAGTGTGTTAGCCCCCTCTGATACGCAGTATTTT; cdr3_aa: CASSVLAPSDTQYF
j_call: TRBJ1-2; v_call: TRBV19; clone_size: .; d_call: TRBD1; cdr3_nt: TGTGCCAGTAGTTTCATCCTCCGGGACAGGGGGCATGGCTACACCTTC; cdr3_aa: CASSFILRDRGHGYTF
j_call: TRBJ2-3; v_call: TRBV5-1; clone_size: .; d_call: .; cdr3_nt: TGCGCCAGCAGCCCCGGACTCGCGGGAACAGATACGCAGTATTTT; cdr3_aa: CASSPGLAGTDTQYF
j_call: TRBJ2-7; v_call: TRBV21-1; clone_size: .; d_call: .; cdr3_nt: TGTGCCAGCAGCAAAGACAGGGGGCTCGACACCTACGAGCAGTACTTC; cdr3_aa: CASSKDRGLDTYEQYF
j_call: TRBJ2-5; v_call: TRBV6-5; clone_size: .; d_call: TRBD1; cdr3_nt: TGTGCCAGCACCTCATGGTTGGGACAGCAAGAGACCCAGTACTTC; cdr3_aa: CASTSWLGQQETQYF
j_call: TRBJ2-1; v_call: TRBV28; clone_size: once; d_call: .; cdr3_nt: TGTGCCAGCAGTTCGTACCGGGATACCAGACAGTTCTTC; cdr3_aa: CASSSYRDTRQFF
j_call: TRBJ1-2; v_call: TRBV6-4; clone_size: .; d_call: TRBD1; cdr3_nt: TGTGCCAGCAGTGGTTTCAGGGGGAAGAGTAACTATGGCTACACCTTC; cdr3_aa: CASSGFRGKSNYGYTF
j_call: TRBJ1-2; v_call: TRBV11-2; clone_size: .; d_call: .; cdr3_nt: TGTGCCAGCAGCCGAAGCCTCGATGGCTACACCTTC; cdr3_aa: CASSRSLDGYTF
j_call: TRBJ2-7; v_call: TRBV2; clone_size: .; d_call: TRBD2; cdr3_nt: TGTGCCAGCCGACCCTGGACTAGCGGGTCTTACGAGCAGTACTTC; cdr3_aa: CASRPWTSGSYEQYF
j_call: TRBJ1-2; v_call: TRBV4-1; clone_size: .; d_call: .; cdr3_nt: TGCGCCAGCAGCCAAGAATGGGGACCCTATGGCTACACCTTC; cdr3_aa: CASSQEWGPYGYTF
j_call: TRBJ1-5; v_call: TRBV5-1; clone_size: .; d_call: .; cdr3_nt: TGCGCCAGCAGCTTAAGTGGGAAAGCGGGACAGCCCCAGCATTTT; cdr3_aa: CASSLSGKAGQPQHF
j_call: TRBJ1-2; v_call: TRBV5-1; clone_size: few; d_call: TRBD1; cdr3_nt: TGCGCCAGCAGCTCCAGGACAGGGGCCTCCTACACCTTC; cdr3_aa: CASSSRTGASYTF
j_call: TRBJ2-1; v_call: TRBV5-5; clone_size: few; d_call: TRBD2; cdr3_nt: TGTGCCAGCAGCGAGGCGGGGGGCTCCTACAATGAGCAGTTCTTC; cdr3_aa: CASSEAGGSYNEQFF
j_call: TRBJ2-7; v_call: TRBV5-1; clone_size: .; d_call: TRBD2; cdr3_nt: TGCGCCAGCAGCCCAGGACTAGCGGGTAGCTCCTACGAGCAGTACTTC; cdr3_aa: CASSPGLAGSSYEQYF
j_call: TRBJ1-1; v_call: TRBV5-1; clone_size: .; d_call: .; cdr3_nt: TGCGCCAGCAGCCCCCTGGGGGTGAACACTGAAGCTTTCTTT; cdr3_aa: CASSPLGVNTEAFF
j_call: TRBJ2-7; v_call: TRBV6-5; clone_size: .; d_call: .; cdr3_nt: TGTGCCAGCAGTTACTCGTCACTCGGCTCCTACGAGCAGTACTTC; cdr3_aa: CASSYSSLGSYEQYF
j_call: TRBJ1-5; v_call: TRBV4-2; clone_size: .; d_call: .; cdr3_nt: TGTGCCAGCAGCCTCGTGAGAGCGGAGCAGCCCCAGCATTTT; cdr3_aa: CASSLVRAEQPQHF
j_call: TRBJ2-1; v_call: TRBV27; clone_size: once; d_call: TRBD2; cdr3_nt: TGTGCCAGCAGTTGGACTAGCGGGGGGGCAGATGAGCAGTTCTTC; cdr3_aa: CASSWTSGGADEQFF
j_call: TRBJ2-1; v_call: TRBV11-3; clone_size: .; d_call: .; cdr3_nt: TGTGCCAGCAGCTTAGATACGGGGAGATCGAACAATGAGCAGTTCTTC; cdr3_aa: CASSLDTGRSNNEQFF
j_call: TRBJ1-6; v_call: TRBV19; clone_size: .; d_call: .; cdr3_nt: TGTGCCAGTAGTTTAATCAGCTATAATTCACCCCTCCACTTT; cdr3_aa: CASSLISYNSPLHF
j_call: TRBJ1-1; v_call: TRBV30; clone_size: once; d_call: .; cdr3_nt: TGTGCCTGGACACCGACCGAACCGAACACTGAAGCTTTCTTT; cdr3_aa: CAWTPTEPNTEAFF
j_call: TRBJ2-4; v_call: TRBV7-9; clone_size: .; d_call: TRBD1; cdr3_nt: TGTGCCAGCAGCTTAGCCCCCGACAGGGCCTTTCACTTC; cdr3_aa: CASSLAPDRAFHF
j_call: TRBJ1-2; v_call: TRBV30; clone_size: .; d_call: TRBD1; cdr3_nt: TGTGCCTGGACAAGAAGGGGGACAGGGGCGCGCTACACCTTC; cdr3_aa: CAWTRRGTGARYTF
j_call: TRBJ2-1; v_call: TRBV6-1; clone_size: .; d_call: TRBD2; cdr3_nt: TGTGCCAGCAGTGAATTAGCGGGGGGGCATGAGCAGTTCTTC; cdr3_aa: CASSELAGGHEQFF
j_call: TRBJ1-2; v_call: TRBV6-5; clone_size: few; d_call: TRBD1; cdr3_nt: TGTGCCAGCAGTTACTTGATAGGGCAGGGGGGCTATGGCTACACCTTC; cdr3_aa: CASSYLIGQGGYGYTF
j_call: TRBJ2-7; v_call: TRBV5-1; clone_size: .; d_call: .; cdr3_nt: TGCGCCAGCAGCTTGGGAGGCAGTCTAGGCTCCTACGAGCAGTACTTC; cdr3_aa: CASSLGGSLGSYEQYF
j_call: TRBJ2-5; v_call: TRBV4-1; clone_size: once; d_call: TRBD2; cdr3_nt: TGCGCCAGCAGCCAAGTGACTAGCCTACAAGAGACCCAGTACTTC; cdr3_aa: CASSQVTSLQETQYF
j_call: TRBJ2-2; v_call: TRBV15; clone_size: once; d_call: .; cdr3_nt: TGTGCCACCAGCAGAGAGATCGTAATCGGGGAGCTGTTTTTT; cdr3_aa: CATSREIVIGELFF
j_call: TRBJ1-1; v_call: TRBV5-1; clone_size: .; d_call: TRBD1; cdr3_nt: TGCGCCAGCAGCGTCGACCAGGGGGCGGACACTGAAGCTTTCTTT; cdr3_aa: CASSVDQGADTEAFF
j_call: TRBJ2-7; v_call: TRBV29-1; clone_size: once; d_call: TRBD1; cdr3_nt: TGCAGCGTTGAATTGACAGGGAGCTCCTACGAGCAGTACTTC; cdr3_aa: CSVELTGSSYEQYF
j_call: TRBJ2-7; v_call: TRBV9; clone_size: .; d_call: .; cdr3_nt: TGTGCCAGCAGCCCCACGGGCAATCAAAACTACGAGCAGTACTTC; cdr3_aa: CASSPTGNQNYEQYF
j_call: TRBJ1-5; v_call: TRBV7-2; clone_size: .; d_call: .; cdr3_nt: TGTGCCAGCAGCTTACCCGACAGGTATCAGCCCCAGCATTTT; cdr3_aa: CASSLPDRYQPQHF
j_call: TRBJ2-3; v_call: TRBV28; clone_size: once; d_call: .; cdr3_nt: TGTGCCAGCAGCGGGCGCTTTTACACAGATACGCAGTATTTT; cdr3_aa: CASSGRFYTDTQYF
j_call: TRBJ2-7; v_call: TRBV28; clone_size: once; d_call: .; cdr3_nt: TGTGCCAGCAGTTTCTTTTACGAGCAGTACTTC; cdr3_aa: CASSFFYEQYF
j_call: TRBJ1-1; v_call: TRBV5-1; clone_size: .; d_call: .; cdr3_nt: TGCGCCAGCAGCTTGGAGGGGGTGGTGTACACTGAAGCTTTCTTT; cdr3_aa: CASSLEGVVYTEAFF
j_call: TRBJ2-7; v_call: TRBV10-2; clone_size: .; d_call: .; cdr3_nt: TGCGCCAGCAGTGATTCGACAGAATCAATCTACGAGCAGTACTTC; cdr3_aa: CASSDSTESIYEQYF
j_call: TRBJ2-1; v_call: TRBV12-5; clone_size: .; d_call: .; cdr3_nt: TGTGCTAGTGGTTTGCCCCACCCACTAAGCGAATCCTACAATGAGCAGTTCTTC; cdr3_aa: CASGLPHPLSESYNEQFF
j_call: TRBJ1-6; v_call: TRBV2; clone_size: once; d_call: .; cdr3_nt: TGTGCCAGCAGTAGGGGAAGCTCCTATAATTCACCCCTCCACTTT; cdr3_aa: CASSRGSSYNSPLHF
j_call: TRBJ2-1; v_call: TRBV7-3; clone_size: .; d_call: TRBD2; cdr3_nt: TGTGCCAGCAGCTTAGCGGGAGGGGGCAATGAGCAGTTCTTC; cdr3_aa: CASSLAGGGNEQFF
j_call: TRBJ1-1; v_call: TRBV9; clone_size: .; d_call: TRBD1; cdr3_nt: TGTGCCAGCAGCGTAGGACAGGGGGACACTGAAGCTTTCTTT; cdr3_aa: CASSVGQGDTEAFF
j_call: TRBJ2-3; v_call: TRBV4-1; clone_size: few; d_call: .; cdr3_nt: TGCGCCAGCAGCCAAGCGGCCAGACGCACAGATACGCAGTATTTT; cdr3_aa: CASSQAARRTDTQYF
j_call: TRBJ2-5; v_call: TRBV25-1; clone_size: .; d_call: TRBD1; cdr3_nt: TGTGCCAGCAGCTCTAGACCGGGACAGCGTAAAGGGGAGACCCAGTACTTC; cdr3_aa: CASSSRPGQRKGETQYF